Only a few counts were recorded for the clone carrying this T cell receptor beta chain. These data come from a study of T cell changes during pregnancy in multiple sclerosis. This table comes from immunoSEQ multiplex PCR, and its TCRdb copy is limited to in-frame clones, with some not included. The sample yields 50,000 to 80,000 clones, approximately 92% seen once. The CDR3 loop spans 17 amino acids. CDR1 is SGDLS, CDR2 YYNGEE, per germline. V shed 4 bases and J 6 bases; nucleotides not matched to a gene: 14. V and J are TRBV9 and TRBJ2-1; the match to TRBD1 covers 9 bases. This clonotype originated in a female donor with multiple sclerosis, enrolled in a pregnancy study. Sequenced material: peripheral blood, taken in the second trimester of pregnancy. The CDR3 DNA reads TGTGCCAGCAGCCCTACCACCGGGACAGGGAGTAGCAATGAGCAGTTCTTC. It yields the protein CASSPTTGTGSSNEQFF. The whole variable domain, remainder taken from reference TRBV9 and TRBJ2-1, is DSGVTQTPKHLITATGQRVTLRCSPRSGDLSVYWYQQSLDQGLQFLIQYYNGEERAKGNILERFSAQQFPDLHSELNLSSLELGDSALYFCASSPTTGTGSSNEQFFGPGTRLTVL.